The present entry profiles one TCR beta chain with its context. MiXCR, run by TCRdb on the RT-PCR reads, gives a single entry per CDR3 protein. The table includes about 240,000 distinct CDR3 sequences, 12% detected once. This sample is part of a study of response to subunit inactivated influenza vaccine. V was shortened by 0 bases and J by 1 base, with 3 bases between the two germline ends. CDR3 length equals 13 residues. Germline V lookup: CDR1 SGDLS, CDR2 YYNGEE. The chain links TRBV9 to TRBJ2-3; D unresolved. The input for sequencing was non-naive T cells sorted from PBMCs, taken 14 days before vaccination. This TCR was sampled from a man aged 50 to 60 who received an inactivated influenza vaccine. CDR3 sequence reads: CASSVVGTDTQYF. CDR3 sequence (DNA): TGTGCCAGCAGCGTAGTTGGCACAGATACGCAGTATTTT.